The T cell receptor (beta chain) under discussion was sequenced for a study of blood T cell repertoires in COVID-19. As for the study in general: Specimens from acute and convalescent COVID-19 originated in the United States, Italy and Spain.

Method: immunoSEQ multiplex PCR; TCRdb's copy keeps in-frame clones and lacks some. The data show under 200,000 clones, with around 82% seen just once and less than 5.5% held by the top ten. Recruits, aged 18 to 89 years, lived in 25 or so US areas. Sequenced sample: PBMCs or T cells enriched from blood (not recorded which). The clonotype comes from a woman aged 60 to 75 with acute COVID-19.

CDR3 nucleotides: TGTGCCAGCAGTCCGACCGACAGGGATGGCTACACCTTC. Encoded protein: CASSPTDRDGYTF. The rearrangement joins TRBV28 to TRBJ1-2; 7 bases are shared with TRBD1. The CDR3 is 13 residues long. Germline trimming cut 5 bases from V and 6 bases from J; bases unmatched to any gene: 6. Germline V CDR1 and CDR2: MDHEN, SYDVKM.